This passage covers 26 T cell receptor beta chains from one sample sequenced in a study of shared clonotypes between healthy human individuals. Generated by immunoSEQ multiplex PCR, the TCRdb table keeps only in-frame clones and is missing some. This table holds under 600,000 clones, roughly 85% found once. Sample: PBMCs. Every receptor here comes from a woman aged 40 to 50 in good health. Some clones in this sample may be carry-over from other donors' samples.

The CDR3 sequence: CASSPTRDQPQHF. CDR3 sequence (DNA): TGTGCCAGTAGTCCCACAAGGGATCAGCCCCAGCATTTT. This chain connects TRBV19 to TRBJ1-5; D remains ambiguous. Trimming took off 5 bases at V and 5 bases at J, with 10 bases between the two ends. Germline V gives CDR1 LNHDA, CDR2 SQIVND (reference sequence). The CDR3 covers 13 residues.

The chain uses TRBV5-5 and TRBJ1-1, with 7 bases aligning to TRBD1. In germline, CDR1 is SGHKS, CDR2 YYEKEE (reference sequence). V lost 1 base and J lost 6; bases outside the gene matches: 6. This CDR3 spans 14 amino acids. The CDR3 sequence: CASSLRGGEAEAFF. The DNA of the CDR3 is TGTGCCAGCAGCTTGCGAGGGGGCGAGGCTGAAGCTTTCTTT.

J is TRBJ1-1 and V is TRBV18; no firm D call. The germline CDR1 and CDR2 sequences are KGHSH and LQKENI. The CDR3 sequence is 15 residues long. The germline V and J ends were trimmed by 4 bases and 1 base, with 13 bases remaining between them. The CDR3 bases are TGTGCCAGCTCACTCGACTCTGTGGGGAACACTGAAGCTTTCTTT. It specifies CASSLDSVGNTEAFF.

This chain joins TRBV6-1 and TRBJ2-7; 11 nucleotides line up with TRBD2. Germline V gives CDR1 MNHNS, CDR2 SASEGT. V was pared by 4 bases and J by 3 bases, with 5 bases of the junction left unmatched. This CDR3 comprises 15 residues. CDR3 sequence: CASSVMTSGNYEQYF. The CDR3 DNA is TGTGCCAGCAGTGTAATGACTAGCGGGAACTACGAGCAGTACTTC.

This clone was picked up one time. V usage is TRBV4-1 and J usage is TRBJ2-3; 9 bases map to TRBD2. Germline-derived CDR1 and CDR2 are MGHRA and YSYEKL. This CDR3 contains 17 residues. The J segment lost 2 bases and the V segment lost 0 bases, leaving 6 bases of the junction unmatched. The CDR3 spells CASSQDRASGNTDTQYF. The CDR3 nucleotides read TGCGCCAGCAGCCAAGATAGGGCTAGCGGGAACACAGATACGCAGTATTTT.

The chain employs TRBV15 and TRBJ2-2; maybe TRBD2 (5 bases). This CDR3 has 14 residues. The germline V gene has CDR1 LNHNV and CDR2 YYDKDF (reference sequence). V lost 4 bases, J lost 2 bases, and 8 bases lay in between. CDR3 nucleotide sequence: TGTGCCACCAGCATCTGGACTAACACCGGGGAGCTGTTTTTT. It is translated as CATSIWTNTGELFF.

The genes are TRBV28 and TRBJ1-4; possibly TRBD1 for D (5 bases). Per germline, CDR1 MDHEN and CDR2 SYDVKM. V lost 6 bases, J lost 3 bases, and 11 bases lay in between. The CDR3 has 14 residues. The CDR3 region has the DNA TGTGCCAGCAGCTCCGACAGTCCTAATGAAAAACTGTTTTTT. Protein sequence: CASSSDSPNEKLFF.

The V call is TRBV5-6, the J call TRBJ2-6; unclear D gene. Germline CDR1 SGHDT, CDR2 YYEEEE. V lost 0 bases and J 3 bases, leaving 1 base between the germline ends. This CDR3 contains 13 residues. CDR3: CASSLVGANVLTF. The CDR3 DNA is TGTGCCAGCAGCTTGGTTGGGGCCAACGTCCTGACTTTC.

The chain uses TRBV6-1 and TRBJ2-1; 10 bases line up with TRBD1. The CDR3 has 14 amino acids. The germline CDR1 and CDR2 sequences are MNHNS and SASEGT. The trim removed 5 bases at V and 3 bases at J, leaving 1 base unmatched. This CDR3 is CASSRDRGYNEQFF. DNA for the CDR3: TGTGCCAGCAGTCGGGACAGGGGCTACAATGAGCAGTTCTTC.

This chain links TRBV6-6 with TRBJ1-2, with TRBD1 identical over 7 bases. J was trimmed by 2 bases and V by 6 bases; bases with no gene match: 6. The CDR3 spans 14 residues. In germline, CDR1 is MNHNY, CDR2 SVGAGI (reference sequence). CDR3 coding DNA: TGTGCCAGCAGCCCAGGGGACAGCAACTATGGCTACACCTTC. Translation gives CASSPGDSNYGYTF.

The chain has TRBV18 and TRBJ2-5, with TRBD2 matching 8 bases. The CDR3 sequence is 14 residues long. The ends lost 6 bases at V and 4 bases at J; junction bases unmatched: 7. Germline CDR1 and CDR2: KGHSH and LQKENI. The CDR3 nucleotides are TGTGCCAGCTCGCCAGCGGGAGTGGGAGAGACCCAGTACTTC. It codes for CASSPAGVGETQYF.

The V call is TRBV6-4, the J call TRBJ2-5, with 11 bases lining up with TRBD2. With V trimmed by 6 bases and J by 1 base, 7 bases remained unmatched. Germline V gene data show CDR1 as MRHNA and CDR2 as SNTAGT. The CDR3 runs 16 residues. CDR3 bases: TGTGCCAGCAGCCAGACCGGGACTAGCGGCCAAGAGACCCAGTACTTC. Translation: CASSQTGTSGQETQYF.

This clone appeared a single time. The CDR3 loop is CASSSVRGPLDTEAFF. DNA of the CDR3: TGTGCCAGCAGCTCAGTCAGGGGCCCCTTGGACACTGAAGCTTTCTTT. The chain combines TRBV11-2 with TRBJ1-1, with D tentatively TRBD1 (6 bases). The germline V and J ends were trimmed by 4 bases and 3 bases, with 18 bases remaining between them. The length of the CDR3 is 16 residues. Germline CDR1 and CDR2: SGHAT and FQNNGV.

The chain recombines TRBV15 with TRBJ2-1, with 10 nucleotides matching TRBD2. The CDR3 is 18 residues long. From germline, CDR1 is LNHNV and CDR2 YYDKDF (reference sequence). Trimming cost V 0 bases and J 5 bases; bases outside gene matches: 10. The CDR3 bases are TGTGCCACCAGCAGAGATTCAAGCGGGAGGGCCATCGACAATGAGCAGTTCTTC. Translating gives CATSRDSSGRAIDNEQFF.

The chain combines TRBV27 with TRBJ1-4; D call uncertain. The CDR3 sequence is 13 residues long. Germline V CDR1 and CDR2: MNHEY, SMNVEV (reference sequence). The V end was cut by 2 bases, the J end by 4 bases, with 5 bases between. The CDR3 is CASSLRVNEKLFF. The CDR3 DNA follows: TGTGCCAGCAGTTTACGAGTTAATGAAAAACTGTTTTTT.

This clone was counted only a few times. The chain employs TRBV11-2 and TRBJ2-1, with 11 bases aligning to TRBD2. The trim removed 5 bases at V and 1 base at J, leaving 4 bases unmatched. Germline lookup yields CDR1 SGHAT and CDR2 FQNNGV. The CDR3 is 16 residues long. The CDR3 DNA reads TGTGCCAGCAGCCGAGGACTAGCGGGTTCCTACAATGAGCAGTTCTTC. It encodes CASSRGLAGSYNEQFF.

J is TRBJ2-2 and V is TRBV11-2, with unresolved D. V was shortened by 1 base and J by 4 bases, with 4 bases between the two germline ends. CDR1 and CDR2 from the germline V gene are SGHAT and FQNNGV. This CDR3 region has 13 residues. The CDR3 loop reads CASSLGGTGELFF. The CDR3, as DNA: TGTGCCAGCAGCTTAGGGGGCACCGGGGAGCTGTTTTTT.

Only a few counts were recorded for this clone. The rearrangement links TRBV28 to TRBJ1-2, with D possibly matching TRBD1 (5 bases). This CDR3 has 13 amino acids. Germline V gives CDR1 MDHEN, CDR2 SYDVKM. Trimming left V 3 bases short and J 6 bases short, with 11 bases between. CDR3 amino acids: CASSFQGGDGYTF. For the CDR3, the DNA is TGTGCCAGCAGTTTCCAGGGTGGCGATGGCTACACCTTC.

V usage is TRBV27 and J usage is TRBJ1-1; D might be TRBD1 (6 bases). Germline CDR1 is MNHEY and CDR2 is SMNVEV (reference sequence). V was shortened by 1 base and J by 1 base, with 10 bases between the two germline ends. The CDR3 loop spans 15 amino acids. The CDR3 sequence is CASSLLGTQNTEAFF. The CDR3 region has the DNA TGTGCCAGCAGTTTATTGGGGACACAGAACACTGAAGCTTTCTTT.

V is TRBV10-3 and J is TRBJ2-2; the D is unclear. CDR3 length: 12 amino acids. Germline CDR1 reads ENHRY; CDR2 reads SYGVKD. Trimming shortened V by 4 bases and J by 6 bases, and 6 bases separated the two germline ends. The CDR3 DNA sequence: TGTGCCATCAGTGGCCGGGCCGGGGAGCTGTTTTTT. Translation: CAISGRAGELFF.

About this clone: A junction end diverges from the germline sequence, so it may reflect a read error. The gene calls are TRBV7-7 and TRBJ2-1; TRBD2 might be the D (6 bases). Germline V gene data show CDR1 as SSHAT and CDR2 as FNYEAQ (reference sequence). There are 16 residues in the CDR3. CDR3 sequence reads: CASSLVADTTYNEQFF. The CDR3 region has the DNA TGTGCTAGCAGCTTAGTAGCGGACACAACTTACAATGAGCAGTTCTTC.

The V and J genes are TRBV11-2 and TRBJ2-1; possibly TRBD2 for D (7 bases). The CDR3 is 14 residues long. Germline values: CDR1 SGHAT, CDR2 FQNNGV. Trimming took 7 bases from V and 8 from J, leaving 18 bases between them. The CDR3 nucleotides read TGTGCCAGCACCAAGGGGGGGATTCCCCATGAGCAGTTCTTC. Residues: CASTKGGIPHEQFF.

V is TRBV7-6 and J is TRBJ2-1; no definite D call. CDR1 is SGHVS, CDR2 FNYEAQ, per germline. With 3 bases removed from V and 9 bases from J, the gap between germline ends came to 6 bases. The CDR3 is made up of 11 amino acids. In DNA form, the CDR3 reads TGTGCCAGCAGCTTTGGCATTGAGCAGTTCTTC. Translating it yields CASSFGIEQFF.

The rearrangement joins TRBV4-2 to TRBJ2-1; weak D call: TRBD2 (6 bases). The CDR3 runs to 14 residues. V lost 0 bases to trimming and J lost 3 bases, with 6 bases between them. Germline V gives CDR1 LGHNA, CDR2 YNFKEQ. CDR3 in DNA: TGTGCCAGCAGCCAAGAGGAGGGCTACAATGAGCAGTTCTTC. It encodes CASSQEEGYNEQFF.

This chain connects TRBV5-1 to TRBJ2-5; a possible D gene is TRBD2 (6 bases). The germline V gene encodes CDR1 SGHRS and CDR2 YFSETQ. With 3 bases removed from V and 2 bases from J, the gap between germline ends came to 11 bases. CDR3 length: 14 amino acids. CDR3 sequence: CASSSSSVQETQYF. As DNA, the CDR3 is TGCGCCAGCAGCTCCTCTAGCGTTCAAGAGACCCAGTACTTC.

The J gene is TRBJ2-7, the V gene TRBV27; tentatively, D is TRBD1 (6 bases). CDR3 length equals 12 residues. Trimming stripped 5 bases from V and 6 bases from J, with 11 bases between. Germline lookup yields CDR1 MNHEY and CDR2 SMNVEV (reference sequence). The CDR3 DNA reads as TGTGCCAGCAGTCCAGGGGTGGGCGAGCAGTACTTC. Translating gives CASSPGVGEQYF.